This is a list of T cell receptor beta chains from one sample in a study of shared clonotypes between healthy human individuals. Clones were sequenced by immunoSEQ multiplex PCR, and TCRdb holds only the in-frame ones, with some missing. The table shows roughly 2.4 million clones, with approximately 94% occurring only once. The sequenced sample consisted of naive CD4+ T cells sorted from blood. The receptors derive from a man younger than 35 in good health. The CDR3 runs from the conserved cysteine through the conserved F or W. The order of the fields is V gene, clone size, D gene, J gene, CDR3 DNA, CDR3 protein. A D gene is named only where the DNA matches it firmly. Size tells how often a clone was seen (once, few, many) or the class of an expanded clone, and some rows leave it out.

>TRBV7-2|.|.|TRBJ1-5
TGTGCCAGCAGCCCGGACACTAGGCTGCCCCAGCATTTT
CASSPDTRLPQHF
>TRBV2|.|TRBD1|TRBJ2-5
TGTGCCACCGCGACAGGGGGGACCCAGTACTTC
CATATGGTQYF
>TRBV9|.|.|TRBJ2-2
TGTGCCAGCACCAACAGGGATAGGAGTACCGGGGAGCTGTTTTTT
CASTNRDRSTGELFF
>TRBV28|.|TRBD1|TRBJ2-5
TGTGCCAGCAGTTTAACAGGGGCTAACCAAGAGACCCAGTACTTC
CASSLTGANQETQYF
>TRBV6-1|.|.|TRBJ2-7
TGTGCCAGCAGTGAAATTTTTCTCGCCCCCTACGAGCAGTACTTC
CASSEIFLAPYEQYF
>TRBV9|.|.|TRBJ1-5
TGTGCCAGCAGCGTCGAGACAGGTCCCTTTCCCCAGCATTTT
CASSVETGPFPQHF
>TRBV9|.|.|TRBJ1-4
TGTGCCAGCAGCGCCCCGAGGGTTGGACGGGAAAAACTGTTTTTT
CASSAPRVGREKLFF
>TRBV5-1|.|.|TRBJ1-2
TGCGCCAGCAGCTTGGGGGAGTATGGCTACACCTTC
CASSLGEYGYTF
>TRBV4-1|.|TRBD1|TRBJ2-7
TGCGCCAGCAGCCAATCGGACAGGCGTTCCTACGAGCAGTACTTC
CASSQSDRRSYEQYF
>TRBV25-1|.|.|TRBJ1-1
TGTGCCAGCAGTGAACACGGCCGGGGGCGCGTGCCTGAAGCTTTCTTT
CASSEHGRGRVPEAFF
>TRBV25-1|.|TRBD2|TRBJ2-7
TGTGCCAGCAGTCAAGCGGGGAGCTCCTACGAGCAGTACTTC
CASSQAGSSYEQYF
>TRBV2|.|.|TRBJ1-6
TGTGCCAGCAGGAGTTACTATAATTCACCCCTCCACTTT
CASRSYYNSPLHF
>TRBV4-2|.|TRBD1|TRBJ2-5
TGTGCCAGCAGCCGAGAAACCGTTTGGACAGGGGGCGGTGAGACCCAGTACTTC
CASSRETVWTGGGETQYF
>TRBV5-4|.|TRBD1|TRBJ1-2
TGTGCCAGCAGCACCACAGGGGACTATGGCTACACCTTC
CASSTTGDYGYTF
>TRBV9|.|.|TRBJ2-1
TGTGCCAGCAACCCCGAGGGGGTTTACAATGAGCAGTTCTTC
CASNPEGVYNEQFF
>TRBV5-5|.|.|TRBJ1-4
TGTGCCAGCAGTCCGGGACCTTTGGAAAAACTGTTTTTT
CASSPGPLEKLFF
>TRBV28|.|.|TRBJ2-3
TGTGCCAGCAGTTTAGTCAGGGACGATACGCAGTATTTT
CASSLVRDDTQYF
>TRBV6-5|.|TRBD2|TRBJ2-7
TGTGCCAGCAGAGCCGGGACTAGTTTTGCCTACGAGCAGTACTTC
CASRAGTSFAYEQYF
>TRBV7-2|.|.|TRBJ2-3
TGTGCCAGCAGCCAACTCTACACAGATACGCAGTATTTT
CASSQLYTDTQYF
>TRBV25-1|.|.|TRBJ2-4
TGTGCCAGCAGTGAATGGTTAGGGGGAGGCGGAAAAAACATTCAGTACTTC
CASSEWLGGGGKNIQYF
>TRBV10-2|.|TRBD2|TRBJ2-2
TGCGCCAGCAGTGAGTCTGGGGGGGCCGGGGAGCTGTTTTTT
CASSESGGAGELFF
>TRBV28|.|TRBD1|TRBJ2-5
TGTGCCAGCAGTCCACCCAAGGACAGGGAGACCCAGTACTTC
CASSPPKDRETQYF
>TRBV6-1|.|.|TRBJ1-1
TGTGCCAGCATCTCCACCGGGGTCCCGAGGACTGAAGCTTTCTTT
CASISTGVPRTEAFF
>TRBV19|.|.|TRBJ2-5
TGTGCCACCTCCGGGGGCCTCCAAGAGACCCAGTACTTC
CATSGGLQETQYF
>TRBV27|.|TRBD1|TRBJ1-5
TGTGCCAGCAGAACCGGACAGGGGAATCAGCCCCAGCATTTT
CASRTGQGNQPQHF
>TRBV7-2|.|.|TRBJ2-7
TGTGCCAGCAGCCAAAGAATACTCGGGGAAACAGCCGGAGAGCAGTACTTC
CASSQRILGETAGEQYF
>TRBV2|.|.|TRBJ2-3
TGTGCCAGCAGGGAACCAGATACGCAGTATTTT
CASREPDTQYF
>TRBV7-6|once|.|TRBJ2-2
TGTGCCAGCAGCTTCCGTAACACAGGTGCCACCGGGGAGCTGTTTTTT
CASSFRNTGATGELFF
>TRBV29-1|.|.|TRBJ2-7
TGCAGCGTTGTATCCGGGGGAGAAGGGTACTTC
CSVVSGGEGYF
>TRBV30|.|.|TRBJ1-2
TGTGCCTGGAGTCACCGACTCGGTGGCTACACCTTC
CAWSHRLGGYTF
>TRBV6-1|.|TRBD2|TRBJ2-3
TGTGCCAGCAGTGAAGAAACTAGCGGTGCAGATACGCAGTATTTT
CASSEETSGADTQYF
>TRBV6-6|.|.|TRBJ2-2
TGTGCCAGCAGTGCCCGCAGGTTCACCGGGGAGCTGTTTTTT
CASSARRFTGELFF
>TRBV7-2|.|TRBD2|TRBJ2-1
TGTGCCAGCAGCTCTTCAGCGGGAGGGATTATGAATGAGCAGTTCTTC
CASSSSAGGIMNEQFF
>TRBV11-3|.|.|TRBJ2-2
TGTGCCAGCAGCCCCCAAGAAGGGGCCGGGGAGCTGTTTTTT
CASSPQEGAGELFF
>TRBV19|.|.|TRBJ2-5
TGTGCCAGTAGTAGAACAGGGCTATCTAAAGAGACCCAGTACTTC
CASSRTGLSKETQYF
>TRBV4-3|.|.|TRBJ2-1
TGCGCCAGCAGCCTTGATAATGAGCAGTTCTTC
CASSLDNEQFF
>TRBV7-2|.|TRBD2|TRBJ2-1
TGTGCCAGCCGTTCCGGGACTAGCGTTTACAATGAGCAGTTCTTC
CASRSGTSVYNEQFF
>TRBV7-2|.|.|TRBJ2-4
TGTGCCAGCAGCTCCGGAGAACTAGCCAAAAACATTCAGTACTTC
CASSSGELAKNIQYF
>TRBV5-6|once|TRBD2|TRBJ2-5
TGTGCCAGCAGTGGACTAGTCGGGACCCAGTACTTC
CASSGLVGTQYF
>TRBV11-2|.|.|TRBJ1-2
TGTGCCAGCAGCACCAAGACAGGACCCTATGGCTACACCTTC
CASSTKTGPYGYTF
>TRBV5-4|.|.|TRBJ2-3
TGTGCCAGCAGCTTGCAAACGGGAGCGGGCACAGATACGCAGTATTTT
CASSLQTGAGTDTQYF
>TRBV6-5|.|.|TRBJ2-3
TGTGCCAGCAGCCCGGGGAAAACGCAGTATTTT
CASSPGKTQYF
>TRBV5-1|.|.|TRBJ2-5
TGCGCCAGCAGCTCGGCGACCGGGCCCCAAGAGACCCAGTACTTC
CASSSATGPQETQYF
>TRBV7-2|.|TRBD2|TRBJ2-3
TGTGCCAGCAGCTTGGGACTAGCAGATACGCAGTATTTT
CASSLGLADTQYF
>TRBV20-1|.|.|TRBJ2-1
TGCAGTGCGAGCAAGACGGGAGAGCAGTTCTTC
CSASKTGEQFF
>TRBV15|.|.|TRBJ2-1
TGTGCCACCAGCAGAGATGGTGGGAGAGGCAATGAGCAGTTCTTC
CATSRDGGRGNEQFF
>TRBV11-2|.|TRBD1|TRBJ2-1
TGTGCCAGCAGCTGGGGACAGGGGGGCTACAATGAGCAGTTCTTC
CASSWGQGGYNEQFF
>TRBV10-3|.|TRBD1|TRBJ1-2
TGTGCCATCAGTACAGGGGTAGGTGTCTATGGCTACACCTTC
CAISTGVGVYGYTF
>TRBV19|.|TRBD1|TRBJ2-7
TGTGCCAGTAGTGCGACCGGGACAGATTACGAGCAGTACTTC
CASSATGTDYEQYF
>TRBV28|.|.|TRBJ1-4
TGTGCCAGCAGTTTAGCGGGGGGACCTGAAAAACTGTTTTTT
CASSLAGGPEKLFF
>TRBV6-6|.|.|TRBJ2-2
TGTGCCAGCAGTTACGTCACCGGGGAGCTGTTTTTT
CASSYVTGELFF
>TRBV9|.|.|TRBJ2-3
TGTGCCAGCAGCCCCCCGTGGGGAGATACGCAGTATTTT
CASSPPWGDTQYF
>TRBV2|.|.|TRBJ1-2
TGTGCCAGCCAGTCTGAGTTAGGCGTCGCTAACTATGGCTACACCTTC
CASQSELGVANYGYTF
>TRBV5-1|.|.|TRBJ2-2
TGCGCCAGCAGCTTGGATGGGACATCGAACACCGGGGAGCTGTTTTTT
CASSLDGTSNTGELFF
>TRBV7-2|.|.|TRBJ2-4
TGTGCCAGCAGCGCGGACGCCTACATTCAGTACTTC
CASSADAYIQYF
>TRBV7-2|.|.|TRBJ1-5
TGTGCCAGCAGCTCCCTCAATCAGCCCCAGCATTTT
CASSSLNQPQHF
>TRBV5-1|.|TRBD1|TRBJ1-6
TGCGCCAGCAGCGGGGGGACAGGGGATGGGAGTTCACCCCTCCACTTT
CASSGGTGDGSSPLHF